This T cell receptor beta chain was identified in a study of blood T cell repertoires in COVID-19. At the level of the study: From the United States, Italy and Spain came samples of acute and convalescent COVID-19. PBMCs, B-cell-depleted T cells, or T cells provided the cDNA or gDNA that made up the material.

V shed 1 base and J 2 bases; nucleotides not matched to a gene: 11. Germline CDR1 reads KGHDR; CDR2 reads SFDVKD. The CDR3 consists of 18 residues. In the original processing: From reference gene primer amplification, estimates of nucleated cell counts were derived. TCRdb keeps only in-frame clones here, not all; method: immunoSEQ multiplex PCR. V and J calls and clone size follow that table, whereas D and trimming were derived from the DNA. Among roughly 120,000 clones listed, around 78% were seen once. The sequencing sample was made of peripheral blood. The receptor comes from a man aged 30-40 years with acute or convalescent COVID-19. The rearrangement joins TRBV24-1 to TRBJ2-7, with 9 bases identical to TRBD2. In DNA, the CDR3 is TGTGCCACCAGTGATTTTCCCATAACTAGCGGGTGGCCCTACGAGCAGTACGTC. This codes for CATSDFPITSGWPYEQYV.